Listed below are T cell receptor beta chains from one sample, sequenced in a study of CD8+CD57+ T cells in acquired aplastic anemia. TCRdb itself ran the reads through MiXCR, one entry per CDR3 protein. Here the sample spans some 280,000 distinct CDR3 sequences, 50% to 70% being singletons. Sequencing was done on a sample of sorted CD4+, CD8+, or CD8+CD57+ T cells (not recorded which) from PBMCs. The receptors derive from a human donor with severe aplastic anemia or a healthy control (not recorded which). CDR3s include the opening cysteine and the closing phenylalanine or tryptophan. Fields, in order: clone size, J gene, D gene, V gene, CDR3 protein, CDR3 DNA. The D gene is left open where the match is weak. Clone size is shown for a subset of rows, as once, few, many or a class of expanded clone.

. | TRBJ1-2 | TRBD1 | TRBV12-3/TRBV12-4 | CASSPKTGASYGYTF | TGTGCCAGCAGCCCAAAGACAGGGGCGAGCTATGGCTACACCTTC
. | TRBJ1-4 | . | TRBV27 | CASSLSRANEKLFF | TGTGCCAGCAGTCTCAGTCGCGCTAATGAAAAACTGTTTTTT
once | TRBJ2-5 | . | TRBV20-1 | CSASLAGVQPQYF | TGCAGTGCTAGTCTGGCAGGGGTGCAGCCCCAGTACTTC
. | TRBJ2-7 | . | TRBV2 | CASSEGQLLREQYF | TGTGCCAGCAGTGAAGGCCAGCTGCTTAGAGAGCAGTACTTC
. | TRBJ2-2 | TRBD2 | TRBV15 | CATSMERGATGELFF | TGTGCCACCAGCATGGAGCGGGGGGCCACCGGGGAGCTGTTTTTT
many | TRBJ1-6 | . | TRBV9 | CASSAAPSYNSPLHF | TGTGCCAGCTCGGCGGCACCATCCTATAATTCACCCCTCCACTTT
. | TRBJ1-2 | . | TRBV19 | CASTQLGESLARYGYTF | TGTGCCAGTACCCAGCTAGGGGAGAGTTTGGCACGCTATGGCTACACCTTC
. | TRBJ2-5 | TRBD2 | TRBV28 | CASSLLGSGAQETQYF | TGTGCCAGCAGTTTACTGGGAAGCGGGGCTCAAGAGACCCAGTACTTC
. | TRBJ2-1 | TRBD1 | TRBV9 | CASSETGSNNEQFF | TGTGCCAGCAGCGAGACAGGGTCGAACAATGAGCAGTTCTTC
. | TRBJ2-2 | TRBD1 | TRBV2 | CASSLGQIGTGELFF | TGTGCCAGCAGCCTGGGACAGATAGGAACCGGGGAGCTGTTTTTT
. | TRBJ2-3 | . | TRBV7-3 | CASSAGSAPDTQYF | TGTGCCAGCAGCGCCGGGTCTGCCCCAGATACGCAGTATTTT
. | TRBJ1-2 | TRBD1 | TRBV7-9 | CASGSSRGQGISANYGYTF | TGTGCCAGCGGGAGCTCGAGGGGACAGGGGATCTCCGCTAACTATGGCTACACCTTC
. | TRBJ1-3 | . | TRBV15 | CATSREGRSGNTIYF | TGTGCCACCAGCAGAGAGGGCCGCTCTGGAAACACCATATATTTT
many | TRBJ2-1 | . | TRBV19 | CASSILPGPDRNEQFF | TGTGCCAGTAGTATCCTTCCGGGGCCGGATCGAAATGAGCAGTTCTTC
. | TRBJ1-1 | . | TRBV15 | CATSREMNTEAFF | TGTGCCACCAGCAGAGAGATGAACACTGAAGCTTTCTTT
. | TRBJ2-3 | TRBD2 | TRBV20-1 | CSARPETSGDTDTQYF | TGCAGTGCTAGGCCCGAGACTAGCGGGGACACAGATACGCAGTATTTT
few | TRBJ2-7 | TRBD2 | TRBV5-1 | CATRLAGSYEQYF | TGCGCCACCCGACTAGCGGGGTCCTACGAGCAGTACTTC
. | TRBJ2-3 | TRBD2 | TRBV20-1 | CSARDTSVSTDTQYF | TGCAGTGCTAGAGATACTAGCGTGAGCACAGATACGCAGTATTTT
. | TRBJ2-7 | . | TRBV7-9 | CASTPGSYEQYF | TGTGCCAGCACCCCTGGCTCCTACGAGCAGTACTTC
many | TRBJ2-7 | . | TRBV13 | CASSFGSYEQYF | TGTGCCAGCAGCTTCGGAAGCTACGAGCAGTACTTC
many | TRBJ2-1 | . | TRBV11-2 | CASSLALEGKSYNEQFF | TGTGCCAGCAGCTTAGCCCTGGAGGGTAAGTCCTACAATGAGCAGTTCTTC
many | TRBJ1-2 | . | TRBV7-8 | CASSSRVGDSSRYTF | TGTGCCAGCAGCTCCCGGGTTGGTGATAGCTCCCGCTACACCTTC
few | TRBJ2-3 | TRBD2 | TRBV2 | CASRPSGGITDTQYF | TGTGCCAGCAGGCCTAGCGGGGGGATCACAGATACGCAGTATTTT
. | TRBJ2-3 | TRBD1 | TRBV7-3 | CASSPGTGGFGDTQYF | TGTGCCAGCAGCCCAGGGACAGGGGGCTTTGGCGATACGCAGTATTTT
. | TRBJ1-1 | . | TRBV29-1 | CSVTETASGYF | TGCAGCGTTACCGAAACCGCCAGTGGGTACTTT
. | TRBJ1-5 | . | TRBV2 | CASTLDSFRNQPQHF | TGTGCCAGCACCTTGGACAGTTTTAGGAATCAGCCCCAGCATTTT
. | TRBJ2-3 | TRBD2 | TRBV20-1 | CSARTSGRHTDTQYF | TGCAGTGCTAGGACTAGCGGGAGGCACACAGATACGCAGTATTTT
. | TRBJ2-2 | . | TRBV19 | CASSPSRGHTGELFF | TGTGCCAGTAGTCCCTCCCGGGGTCACACCGGGGAGCTGTTTTTT
. | TRBJ1-5 | . | TRBV9 | CASSQSGVGSNQPQHF | TGTGCCAGCTCGCAGTCCGGGGTGGGTAGCAATCAGCCCCAGCATTTT
many | TRBJ2-1 | TRBD1 | TRBV15 | CATGTGSFDEQFF | TGTGCCACCGGGACAGGATCGTTCGATGAGCAGTTCTTC
. | TRBJ1-3 | . | TRBV5-1 | CASSLGGMMDTIYF | TGTGCCAGCAGCTTGGGAGGCATGATGGACACCATATATTTT
. | TRBJ2-2 | . | TRBV12-3/TRBV12-4 | CASKGGNTGELFF | TGTGCCAGCAAAGGGGGGAACACCGGGGAGCTGTTTTTT
. | TRBJ2-2 | . | TRBV7-2 | CASSLVGGLNTGELFF | TGTGCCAGCAGCTTAGTCGGGGGGCTGAACACCGGGGAGCTGTTTTTT
. | TRBJ1-1 | . | TRBV7-9 | CASRQLAGTEAFF | TGTGCCAGCAGGCAACTAGCGGGCACTGAAGCTTTCTTT
. | TRBJ2-4 | . | TRBV14 | CASSQDVSIQYF | TGTGCCAGCAGCCAAGATGTCAGCATTCAGTACTTC
. | TRBJ2-7 | . | TRBV10-3 | CASSYSVNLDSYEQYF | TGTGCCAGCAGTTACTCGGTGAACCTTGACTCCTACGAGCAGTACTTC
. | TRBJ1-1 | . | TRBV20-1 | CSAREPTNTEAFF | TGCAGTGCTAGAGAACCAACGAACACTGAAGCTTTCTTT
. | TRBJ2-2 | . | TRBV7-2 | CASTLPAGELFF | TGTGCCAGCACCCTCCCGGCCGGGGAGCTGTTTTTT
. | TRBJ1-4 | . | TRBV15 | CATSRVGCGYNEKLFF | TGTGCCACCAGCAGAGTGGGTTGTGGTTATAATGAAAAACTGTTTTTT
. | TRBJ2-7 | . | TRBV15 | CATSRDAGGTPSYEQYF | TGTGCCACCAGCAGAGATGCAGGGGGGACACCCTCCTACGAGCAGTACTTC
. | TRBJ2-1 | . | TRBV2 | CASENNEQLF | TGTGCCAGCGAAAACAATGAGCAGTTATTC
. | TRBJ2-1 | TRBD2 | TRBV28 | CASSTSGIYNEQFF | TGTGCCAGCAGCACTAGCGGGATCTACAATGAGCAGTTCTTC
. | TRBJ1-1 | . | TRBV7-2 | CASSFVGGPTEAFF | TGTGCCAGCAGCTTCGTGGGGGGCCCCACTGAAGCTTTCTTT
few | TRBJ2-3 | TRBD1 | TRBV7-6 | CASSLGAGGSTDTQYF | TGTGCCAGCAGTTTAGGTGCAGGGGGCTCCACAGATACGCAGTATTTT
. | TRBJ2-7 | . | TRBV7-9 | CASSFWGARDEQYF | TGTGCCAGCAGCTTTTGGGGGGCTCGGGACGAGCAGTACTTC
many | TRBJ1-5 | TRBD1 | TRBV5-1 | CASSLQAGGNQPQHF | TGCGCCAGCAGCTTGCAGGCAGGGGGGAATCAGCCCCAGCATTTT
. | TRBJ2-7 | . | TRBV7-8 | CASSNYEQYF | TGTGCCAGCAGCAACTACGAGCAGTACTTC
. | TRBJ1-2 | . | TRBV25-1 | CASREGALYGYTF | TGTGCCAGCAGAGAAGGGGCTCTCTATGGCTACACCTTC
. | TRBJ1-2 | . | TRBV24-1 | CATSDLPGGEGGYTF | TGTGCCACCAGTGATTTACCCGGGGGTGAGGGCGGCTACACCTTC
many | TRBJ1-1 | TRBD1 | TRBV2 | CASSGDRGRTEAFF | TGTGCCAGCAGTGGGGACAGGGGGCGAACTGAAGCTTTCTTT
once | TRBJ1-5 | . | TRBV2 | CASSDGTVNQPQHF | TGTGCCAGCAGTGATGGGACTGTGAATCAGCCCCAGCATTTT
. | TRBJ1-5 | TRBD1 | TRBV12-3/TRBV12-4 | CASTWWSRGPFQPQHF | TGTGCCAGCACCTGGTGGTCCAGGGGGCCTTTTCAGCCCCAGCATTTT
. | TRBJ2-6 | . | TRBV7-9 | CASSPRRGSGANVLTF | TGTGCCAGCAGCCCGCGTAGGGGCTCTGGGGCCAACGTCCTGACTTTC
many | TRBJ1-6 | . | TRBV20-1 | CSARRRGHNSPLHF | TGCAGTGCTAGGAGGAGGGGACATAATTCACCCCTCCACTTT
. | TRBJ1-1 | . | TRBV7-9 | CASRLPSAGDTEAFF | TGTGCCAGCAGGTTACCCTCGGCTGGGGACACTGAAGCTTTCTTT